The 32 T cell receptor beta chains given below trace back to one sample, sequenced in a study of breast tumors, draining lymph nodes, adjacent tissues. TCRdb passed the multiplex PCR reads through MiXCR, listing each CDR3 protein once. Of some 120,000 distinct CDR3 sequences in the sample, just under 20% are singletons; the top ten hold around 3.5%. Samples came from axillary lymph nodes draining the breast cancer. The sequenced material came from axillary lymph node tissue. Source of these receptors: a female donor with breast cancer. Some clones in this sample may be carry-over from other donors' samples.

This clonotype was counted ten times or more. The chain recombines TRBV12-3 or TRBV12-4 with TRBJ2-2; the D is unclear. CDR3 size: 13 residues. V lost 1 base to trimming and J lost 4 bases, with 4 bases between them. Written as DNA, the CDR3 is TGTGCCAGCAGTTTAGGGGTCACCGGGGAGCTGTTTTTT. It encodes CASSLGVTGELFF.

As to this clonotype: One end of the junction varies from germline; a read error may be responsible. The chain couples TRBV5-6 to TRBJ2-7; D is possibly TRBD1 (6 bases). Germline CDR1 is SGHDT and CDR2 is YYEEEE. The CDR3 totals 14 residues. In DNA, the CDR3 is TGTGCCGGCAGCTTGCAAGGGGGTGAATACGAGCAGTACTTC. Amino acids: CAGSLQGGEYEQYF.

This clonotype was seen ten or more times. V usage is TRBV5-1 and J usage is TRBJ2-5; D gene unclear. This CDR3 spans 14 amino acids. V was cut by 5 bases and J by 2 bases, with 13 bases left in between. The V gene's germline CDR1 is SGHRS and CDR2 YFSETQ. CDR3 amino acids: CASRSSVLQETQYF. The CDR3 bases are TGCGCCAGCAGAAGCAGCGTCCTACAAGAGACCCAGTACTTC. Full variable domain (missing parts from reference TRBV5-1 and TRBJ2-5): KAGVTQTPRYLIKTRGQQVTLSCSPISGHRSVSWYQQTPGQGLQFLFEYFSETQRNKGNFPGRFSGRQFSNSRSEMNVSTLELGDSALYLCASRSSVLQETQYFGPGTRLLVL.

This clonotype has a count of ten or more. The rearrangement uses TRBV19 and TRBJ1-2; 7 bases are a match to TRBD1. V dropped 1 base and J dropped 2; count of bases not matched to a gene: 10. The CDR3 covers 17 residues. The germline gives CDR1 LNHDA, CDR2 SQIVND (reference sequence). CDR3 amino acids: CASSIASAPTGNYGYTF. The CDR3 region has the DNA TGTGCCAGTAGTATAGCCAGCGCGCCGACAGGGAACTATGGCTACACCTTC.

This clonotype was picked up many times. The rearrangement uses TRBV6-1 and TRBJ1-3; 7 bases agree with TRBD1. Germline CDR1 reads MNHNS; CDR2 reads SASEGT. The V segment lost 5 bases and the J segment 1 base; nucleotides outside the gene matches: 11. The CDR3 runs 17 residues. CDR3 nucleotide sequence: TGTGCCAGCAGTACACCGCGGGACAGATTGTCTGGAAACACCATATATTTT. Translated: CASSTPRDRLSGNTIYF.

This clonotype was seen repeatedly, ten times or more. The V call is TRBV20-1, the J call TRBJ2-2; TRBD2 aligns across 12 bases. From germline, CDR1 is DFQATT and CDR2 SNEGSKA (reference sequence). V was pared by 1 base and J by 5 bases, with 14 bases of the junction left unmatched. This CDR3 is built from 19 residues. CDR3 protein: CSARATASGRGGGTGELFF. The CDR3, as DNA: TGCAGTGCTAGAGCCACGGCTAGCGGGAGGGGAGGGGGGACCGGGGAGCTGTTTTTT.

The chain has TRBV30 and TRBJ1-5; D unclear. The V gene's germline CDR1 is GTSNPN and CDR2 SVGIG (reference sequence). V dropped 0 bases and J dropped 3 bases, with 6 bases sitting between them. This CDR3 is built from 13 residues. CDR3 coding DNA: TGTGCCTGGAGTGTAACTTCCAATCAGCCCCAGCATTTT. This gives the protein CAWSVTSNQPQHF.

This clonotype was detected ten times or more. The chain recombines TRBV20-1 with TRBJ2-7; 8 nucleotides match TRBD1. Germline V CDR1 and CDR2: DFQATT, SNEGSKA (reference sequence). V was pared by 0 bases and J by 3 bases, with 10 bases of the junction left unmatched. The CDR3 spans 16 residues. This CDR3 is CSAREQGARSFYEQYF. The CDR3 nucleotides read TGCAGTGCTAGAGAGCAGGGGGCGCGGAGCTTCTACGAGCAGTACTTC.

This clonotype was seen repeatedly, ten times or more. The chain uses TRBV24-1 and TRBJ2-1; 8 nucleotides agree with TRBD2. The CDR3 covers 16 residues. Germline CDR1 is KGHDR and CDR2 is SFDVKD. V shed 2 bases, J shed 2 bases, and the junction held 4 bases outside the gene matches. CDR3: CATSDSGTRTYNEQFF. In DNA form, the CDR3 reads TGTGCCACCAGTGATTCCGGGACTAGAACCTACAATGAGCAGTTCTTC.

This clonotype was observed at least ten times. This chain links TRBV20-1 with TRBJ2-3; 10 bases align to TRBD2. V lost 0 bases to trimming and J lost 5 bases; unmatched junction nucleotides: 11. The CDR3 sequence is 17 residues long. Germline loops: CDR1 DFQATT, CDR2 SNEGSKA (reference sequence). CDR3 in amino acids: CSARDPLAGEFGDTQYF. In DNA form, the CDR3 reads TGCAGTGCTAGAGATCCCCTAGCGGGGGAGTTTGGAGATACGCAGTATTTT.

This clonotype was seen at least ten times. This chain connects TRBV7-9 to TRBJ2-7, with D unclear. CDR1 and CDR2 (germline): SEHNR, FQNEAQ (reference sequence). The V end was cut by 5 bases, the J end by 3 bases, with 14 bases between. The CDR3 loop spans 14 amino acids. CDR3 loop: CASSAVLSGYEQYF. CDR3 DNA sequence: TGTGCCAGCAGCGCCGTTCTAAGTGGCTACGAGCAGTACTTC.

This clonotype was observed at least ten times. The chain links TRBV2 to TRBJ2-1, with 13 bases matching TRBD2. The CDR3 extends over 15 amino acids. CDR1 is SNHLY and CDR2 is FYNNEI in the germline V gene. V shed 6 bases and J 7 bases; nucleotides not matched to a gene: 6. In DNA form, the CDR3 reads TGTGCCAGCAGGGCTCTACTAGCGGGGGGGAATGAGCAGTTCTTC. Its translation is CASRALLAGGNEQFF.

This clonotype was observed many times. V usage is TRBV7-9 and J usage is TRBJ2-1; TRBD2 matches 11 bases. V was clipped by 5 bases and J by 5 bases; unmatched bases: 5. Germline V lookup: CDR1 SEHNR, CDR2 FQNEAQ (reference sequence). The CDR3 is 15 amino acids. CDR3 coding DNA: TGTGCCAGCAGCCCGACTAGCGGGACTAACAATGAGCAGTTCTTC. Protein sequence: CASSPTSGTNNEQFF.

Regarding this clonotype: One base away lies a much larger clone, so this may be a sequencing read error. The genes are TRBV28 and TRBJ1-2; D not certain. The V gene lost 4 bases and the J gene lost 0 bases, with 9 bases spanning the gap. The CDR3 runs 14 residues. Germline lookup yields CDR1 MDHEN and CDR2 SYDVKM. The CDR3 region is CASSSFFTNYGYTF. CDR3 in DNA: TGTGCCAGCAGTTCATTTTTTACTAACTATGGCTACACCTTC.

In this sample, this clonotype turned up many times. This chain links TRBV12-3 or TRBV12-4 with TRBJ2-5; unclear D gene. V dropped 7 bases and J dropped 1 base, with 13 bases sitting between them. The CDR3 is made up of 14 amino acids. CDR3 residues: CASTWYPAQETQYF. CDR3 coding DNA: TGTGCCAGCACCTGGTACCCCGCCCAAGAGACCCAGTACTTC.

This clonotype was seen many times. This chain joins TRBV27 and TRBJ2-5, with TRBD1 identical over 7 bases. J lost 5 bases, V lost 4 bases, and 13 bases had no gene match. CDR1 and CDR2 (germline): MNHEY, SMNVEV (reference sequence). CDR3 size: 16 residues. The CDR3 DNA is TGTGCCAGCAGTTCCACCGACAGGGTAGTTAGGGAGACCCAGTACTTC. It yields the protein CASSSTDRVVRETQYF.

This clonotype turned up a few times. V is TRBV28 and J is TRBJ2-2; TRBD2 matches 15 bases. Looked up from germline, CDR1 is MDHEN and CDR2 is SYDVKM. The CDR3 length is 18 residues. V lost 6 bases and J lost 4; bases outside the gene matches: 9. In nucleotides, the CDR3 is TGTGCCAGCAGCTACCCCCGGACTAGCGGGAGGGGCACCGGGGAGCTGTTTTTT. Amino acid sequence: CASSYPRTSGRGTGELFF.

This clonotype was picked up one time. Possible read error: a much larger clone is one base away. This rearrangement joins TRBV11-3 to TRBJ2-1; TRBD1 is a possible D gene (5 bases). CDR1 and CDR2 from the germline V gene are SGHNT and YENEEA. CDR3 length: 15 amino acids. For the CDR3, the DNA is TGTGCCAACAGCGTCACAGGTTTTGCCTACAATGAGCAGTTCTTC. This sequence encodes CANSVTGFAYNEQFF.

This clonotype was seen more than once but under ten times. The CDR3 here is CASSLSSRGNQPQHF. For the CDR3, the DNA is TGTGCCAGCAGTTTATCGTCCCGCGGCAATCAGCCCCAGCATTTT. V usage is TRBV27 and J usage is TRBJ1-5; no reliable D call. Trimming shortened V by 0 bases and J by 2 bases, and 8 bases separated the two germline ends. CDR3 size: 15 residues. Germline loops: CDR1 MNHEY, CDR2 SMNVEV (reference sequence).

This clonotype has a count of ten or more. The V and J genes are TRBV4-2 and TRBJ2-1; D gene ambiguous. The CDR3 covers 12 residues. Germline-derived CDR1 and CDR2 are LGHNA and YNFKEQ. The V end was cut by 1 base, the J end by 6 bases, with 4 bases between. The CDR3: CASSQGFNEQFF. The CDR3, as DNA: TGTGCCAGCAGCCAAGGTTTCAATGAGCAGTTCTTC.

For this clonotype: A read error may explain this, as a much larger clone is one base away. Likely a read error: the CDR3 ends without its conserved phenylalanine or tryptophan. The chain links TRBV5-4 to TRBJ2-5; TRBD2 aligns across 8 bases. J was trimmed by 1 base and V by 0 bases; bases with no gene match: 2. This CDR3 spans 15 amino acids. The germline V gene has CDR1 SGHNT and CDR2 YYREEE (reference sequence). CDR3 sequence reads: CASSLVGGAQETQYL. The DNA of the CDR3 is TGTGCCAGCAGCTTGGTCGGGGGGGCCCAAGAGACCCAGTACCTC.

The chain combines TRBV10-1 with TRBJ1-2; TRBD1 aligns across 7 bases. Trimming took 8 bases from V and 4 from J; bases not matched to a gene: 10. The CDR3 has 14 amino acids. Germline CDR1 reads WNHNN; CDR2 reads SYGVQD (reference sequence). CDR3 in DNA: TGCGCCAGCCTCCAGGGGGGGGGAGGCTATGGCTACACCTTC. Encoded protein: CASLQGGGGYGYTF.

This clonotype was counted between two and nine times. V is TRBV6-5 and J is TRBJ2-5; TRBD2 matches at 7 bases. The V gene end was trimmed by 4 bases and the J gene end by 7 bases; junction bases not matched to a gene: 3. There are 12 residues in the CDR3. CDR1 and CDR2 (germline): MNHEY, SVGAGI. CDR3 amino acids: CASSWGGGTQYF. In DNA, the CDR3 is TGTGCCAGCAGTTGGGGGGGGGGGACCCAGTACTTC.

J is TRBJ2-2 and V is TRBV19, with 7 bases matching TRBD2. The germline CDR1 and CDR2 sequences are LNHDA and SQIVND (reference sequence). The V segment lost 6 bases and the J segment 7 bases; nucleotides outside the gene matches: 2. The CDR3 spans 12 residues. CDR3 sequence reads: CASSREVGELFF. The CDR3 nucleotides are TGTGCCAGTAGCCGGGAGGTCGGGGAGCTGTTTTTT.

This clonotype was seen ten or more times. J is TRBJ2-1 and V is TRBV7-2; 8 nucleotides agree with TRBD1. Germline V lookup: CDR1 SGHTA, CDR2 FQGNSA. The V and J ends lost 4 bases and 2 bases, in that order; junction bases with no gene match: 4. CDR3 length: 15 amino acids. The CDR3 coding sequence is TGTGCCAGCAGCTGGGGGACAGGCACCTACAATGAGCAGTTCTTC. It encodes CASSWGTGTYNEQFF. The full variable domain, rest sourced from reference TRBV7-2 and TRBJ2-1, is GAGVSQSPSNKVTEKGKDVELRCDPISGHTALYWYRQSLGQGLEFLIYFQGNSAPDKSGLPSDRFSAERTGGSVSTLTIQRTQQEDSAVYLCASSWGTGTYNEQFFGPGTRLTVL.

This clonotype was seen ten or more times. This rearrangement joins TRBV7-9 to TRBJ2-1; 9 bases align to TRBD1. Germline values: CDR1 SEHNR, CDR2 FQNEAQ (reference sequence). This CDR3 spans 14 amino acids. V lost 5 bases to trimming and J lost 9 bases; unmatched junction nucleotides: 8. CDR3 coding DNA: TGTGCCAGCAGCGGAAGGACAGGGGTTAGTGAGCAGTTCTTC. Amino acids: CASSGRTGVSEQFF. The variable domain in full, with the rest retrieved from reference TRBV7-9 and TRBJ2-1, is DTGVSQNPRHKITKRGQNVTFRCDPISEHNRLYWYRQTLGQGPEFLTYFQNEAQLEKSRLLSDRFSAERPKGSFSTLEIQRTEQGDSAMYLCASSGRTGVSEQFFGPGTRLTVL.

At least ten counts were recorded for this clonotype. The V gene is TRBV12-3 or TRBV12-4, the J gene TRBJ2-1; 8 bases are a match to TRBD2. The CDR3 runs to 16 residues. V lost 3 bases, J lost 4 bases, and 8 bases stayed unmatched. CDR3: CASSLSRSGSYNEQFF. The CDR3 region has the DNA TGTGCCAGCAGTTTGTCCAGAAGCGGGAGTTACAATGAGCAGTTCTTC.

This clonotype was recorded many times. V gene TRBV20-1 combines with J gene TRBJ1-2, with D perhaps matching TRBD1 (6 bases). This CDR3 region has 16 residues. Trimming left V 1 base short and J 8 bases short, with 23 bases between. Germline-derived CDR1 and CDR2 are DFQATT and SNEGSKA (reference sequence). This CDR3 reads CSARGTARDTEWGYTF. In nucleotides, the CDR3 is TGCAGTGCTAGAGGGACAGCCCGGGACACGGAATGGGGCTACACCTTC.

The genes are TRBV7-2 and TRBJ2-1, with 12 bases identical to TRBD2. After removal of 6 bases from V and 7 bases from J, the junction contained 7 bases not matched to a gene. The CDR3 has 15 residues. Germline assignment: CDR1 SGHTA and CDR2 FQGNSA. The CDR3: CASSPGTSGSNEQFF. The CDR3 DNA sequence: TGTGCCAGCAGTCCCGGGACTAGCGGGTCGAATGAGCAGTTCTTC.

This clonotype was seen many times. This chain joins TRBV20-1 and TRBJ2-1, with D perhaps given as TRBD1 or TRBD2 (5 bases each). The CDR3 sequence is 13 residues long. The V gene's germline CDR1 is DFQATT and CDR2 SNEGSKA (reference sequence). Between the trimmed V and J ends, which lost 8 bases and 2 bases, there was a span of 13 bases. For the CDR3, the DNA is TGCAGTACGGCCGGGGACGCCTACAATGAGCAGTTCTTC. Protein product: CSTAGDAYNEQFF.

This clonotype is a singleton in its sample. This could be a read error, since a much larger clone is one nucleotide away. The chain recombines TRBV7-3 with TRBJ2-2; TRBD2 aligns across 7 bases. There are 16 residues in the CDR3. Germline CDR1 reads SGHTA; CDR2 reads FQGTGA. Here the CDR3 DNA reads TGTGCCAGCAGCCCAACAGCGGGGTCAGACACCGGGGAGCTGCTTTTT. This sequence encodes CASSPTAGSDTGELLF.

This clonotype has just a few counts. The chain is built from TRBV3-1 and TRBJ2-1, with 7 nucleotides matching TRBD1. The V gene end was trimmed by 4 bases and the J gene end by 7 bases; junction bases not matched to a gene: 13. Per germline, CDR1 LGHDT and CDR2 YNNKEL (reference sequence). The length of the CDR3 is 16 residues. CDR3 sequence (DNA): TGTGCCAGCAGCCCCCCCCGACAGGGAAGGAATAATGAGCAGTTCTTC. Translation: CASSPPRQGRNNEQFF.